The 28 T cell receptor beta chains listed next were all sequenced from one sample in a study of T cells in tuberculosis. Clones were read by immunoSEQ multiplex PCR, and TCRdb kept only the in-frame ones, dropping some. The sample carries more than 40,000 clones, less than 95% recorded once. Sequencing was carried out using PBMCs. The receptors originated from a donor aged 5-35 years with latent tuberculosis or without tuberculosis infection. Some clones in this sample may be carry-over from other donors' samples.

This clone was observed once. The rearrangement uses TRBV5-1 and TRBJ2-7; D perhaps matches TRBD1 (6 bases). V shed 0 bases and J shed 1 base, with 8 bases lying between them. Germline CDR1 reads SGHRS; CDR2 reads YFSETQ. The CDR3 runs 14 residues. CDR3 nucleotides: TGCGCCAGCAGCTTGGCAGGGGATTCCTACGAGCAGTACTTC. Protein sequence: CASSLAGDSYEQYF.

The genes are TRBV7-8 and TRBJ1-2; 7 positions match TRBD1. Trimming removed 5 bases from V and 2 bases from J; junction bases left unmatched: 5. From germline, CDR1 is SGHVS and CDR2 FQNEAQ. This CDR3 contains 14 residues. The CDR3 DNA is TGTGCCAGCAGCCGACGACAGGGAAACTATGGCTACACCTTC. It translates to CASSRRQGNYGYTF.

The CDR3 bases are TGTGCCAGCAGTTACTACGGTAACTATGGCTACACCTTC. The encoded protein is CASSYYGNYGYTF. The chain recombines TRBV6-6 with TRBJ1-2; D not resolved. The CDR3 length is 13 residues. CDR1 MNHNY and CDR2 SVGAGI come from the germline V gene (reference sequence). V was trimmed by 1 base and J by 1 base, leaving 4 bases between them.

This clone appeared once. V usage is TRBV7-6 and J usage is TRBJ2-5; D unclear. This CDR3 has 13 amino acids. Trimming pared 1 base from V and 4 bases from J, leaving 7 bases between. Germline V gives CDR1 SGHVS, CDR2 FNYEAQ. Here the CDR3 reads CASSLGPRETQYF. The CDR3 DNA is TGTGCCAGCAGCTTAGGGCCTCGAGAGACCCAGTACTTC.

V gene TRBV11-2 combines with J gene TRBJ2-1, with TRBD2 identical over 7 bases. There are 17 residues in the CDR3. CDR1 is SGHAT and CDR2 is FQNNGV in the germline V gene. Unmatched junction bases numbered 13, after V lost 1 base and J lost 7 bases. CDR3 amino acids: CASSLGGTVASGNEQFF. CDR3 sequence (DNA): TGTGCCAGCAGCTTAGGGGGGACTGTGGCTAGCGGAAATGAGCAGTTCTTC. The whole variable domain, remainder taken from reference TRBV11-2 and TRBJ2-1, is EAGVAQSPRYKIIEKRQSVAFWCNPISGHATLYWYQQILGQGPKLLIQFQNNGVVDDSQLPKDRFSAERLKGVDSTLKIQPAKLEDSAVYLCASSLGGTVASGNEQFFGPGTRLTVL.

The chain joins TRBV5-4 to TRBJ1-1; weak D call: TRBD1 (5 bases). The CDR3 loop spans 14 amino acids. Trimming took 2 bases from V and 4 from J, leaving 12 bases between them. CDR1 is SGHNT, CDR2 YYREEE, per germline (reference sequence). CDR3 residues: CASSFRGRGTEAFF. Written as DNA, the CDR3 is TGTGCCAGCAGCTTTAGGGGAAGGGGCACTGAAGCTTTCTTT.

This sequence joins TRBV19 and TRBJ2-2, with 8 bases identical to TRBD1. V lost 7 bases to trimming and J lost 3 bases; unmatched junction nucleotides: 7. The CDR3 totals 15 residues. Looked up from germline, CDR1 is LNHDA and CDR2 is SQIVND (reference sequence). The CDR3 sequence is CASMSGQVHTGELFF. As DNA, the CDR3 is TGTGCCAGTATGTCGGGACAGGTTCACACCGGGGAGCTGTTTTTT.

This chain uses TRBV9 with TRBJ2-7; 13 bases are shared with TRBD2. V dropped 2 bases and J dropped 4; count of bases not matched to a gene: 9. CDR1 and CDR2 (germline): SGDLS, YYNGEE. CDR3 size: 17 residues. The CDR3 bases are TGTGCCAGCAGCGTCGACGGGACTAGCGGGATTAAGTACGAGCAGTACTTC. The encoded protein is CASSVDGTSGIKYEQYF. Based on the CDR3 plus reference TRBV9 and TRBJ2-7, the full variable domain is DSGVTQTPKHLITATGQRVTLRCSPRSGDLSVYWYQQSLDQGLQFLIQYYNGEERAKGNILERFSAQQFPDLHSELNLSSLELGDSALYFCASSVDGTSGIKYEQYFGPGTRLTVT.

The chain has TRBV30 and TRBJ2-3; D remains ambiguous. Trimming shortened V by 5 bases and J by 3 bases, and 9 bases separated the two germline ends. The CDR3 consists of 12 residues. Germline V gene lookup returns CDR1 GTSNPN and CDR2 SVGIG (reference sequence). The CDR3 DNA follows: TGTGCCTGGTCTCCGAGGACAGATACGCAGTATTTT. Translated: CAWSPRTDTQYF.

The gene calls are TRBV6-6 and TRBJ2-1; TRBD1 agrees at 11 bases. Germline lookup yields CDR1 MNHNY and CDR2 SVGAGI (reference sequence). The CDR3 loop spans 13 amino acids. V shed 4 bases and J 9 bases; nucleotides not matched to a gene: 2. As DNA, the CDR3 is TGTGCCAGCAGTTCCGGGACAGGGGGTGAGCAGTTCTTC. It encodes CASSSGTGGEQFF.

This CDR3 is CASSLTVQGASSYEQYF. In nucleotides, the CDR3 is TGTGCCAGCAGTTTAACCGTACAGGGGGCGAGCTCCTACGAGCAGTACTTC. The J gene is TRBJ2-7, the V gene TRBV27; 9 positions match TRBD1. The CDR3 runs 17 residues. With V trimmed by 2 bases and J by 0 bases, 8 bases remained unmatched. From germline, CDR1 is MNHEY and CDR2 SMNVEV (reference sequence).

The chain links TRBV11-2 to TRBJ2-5; tentative D call: TRBD1 (5 bases). Per the germline V gene, CDR1 is SGHAT and CDR2 is FQNNGV. The V end lost 8 bases, the J end lost 1 base, and 11 bases lay between the germline ends. CDR3 length: 13 amino acids. CDR3 bases: TGTGCCAGCGGGTTTGGGGCCCAAGAGACCCAGTACTTC. It codes for CASGFGAQETQYF.

This sequence joins TRBV29-1 and TRBJ2-7, with TRBD2 identical over 9 bases. The germline V gene has CDR1 SQVTM and CDR2 ANQGSEA. The CDR3 spans 13 residues. CDR3 protein: CSAGLAKPYEQYF. CDR3 sequence (DNA): TGCAGTGCCGGACTAGCGAAACCCTACGAGCAGTACTTC.

The rearrangement links TRBV28 to TRBJ1-2; possible D gene TRBD1, 5 bases. Deletions cut 5 bases from V and 2 bases from J, with 6 bases between. Germline-derived CDR1 and CDR2 are MDHEN and SYDVKM. The CDR3 sequence is 12 residues long. The CDR3, as DNA: TGTGCCAGCAGTCGGGGGAACTATGGCTACACCTTC. Residues: CASSRGNYGYTF.

This chain connects TRBV4-3 to TRBJ2-1; no definite D call. Germline V lookup: CDR1 LGHNA, CDR2 YSLEER. V was trimmed by 1 base and J by 0 bases, leaving 13 bases between them. The CDR3 is 17 residues long. The CDR3 region has the DNA TGCGCCAGCAGCCAAGGAATAGCTCTGAGCTCCTACAATGAGCAGTTCTTC. Its protein is CASSQGIALSSYNEQFF.

This clone was found once. The CDR3 loop is CASSRQGLKNIQYF. CDR3 nucleotide sequence: TGTGCCAGCAGTCGGCAGGGACTCAAAAACATTCAGTACTTC. The V call is TRBV28, the J call TRBJ2-4; TRBD2 might be the D (6 bases). Trimming cost V 5 bases and J 3 bases, with 11 bases left between them. The germline CDR1 and CDR2 sequences are MDHEN and SYDVKM. This CDR3 is built from 14 residues.

The chain combines TRBV7-2 with TRBJ2-7, with 11 positions matching TRBD2. The CDR3 consists of 15 residues. Losses at the gene ends were 5 bases for V and 1 base for J; bases not matched to a gene: 4. The germline V gene has CDR1 SGHTA and CDR2 FQGNSA. CDR3 region: CASSPTSGVSYEQYF. CDR3 sequence (DNA): TGTGCCAGCAGCCCGACTAGCGGGGTATCCTACGAGCAGTACTTC.

This clone is a singleton in its sample. V gene TRBV19 combines with J gene TRBJ2-7; 9 nucleotides match TRBD1. The CDR3 spans 15 residues. Germline V lookup: CDR1 LNHDA, CDR2 SQIVND (reference sequence). Trimming removed 3 bases from V and 3 bases from J; junction bases left unmatched: 6. DNA of the CDR3: TGTGCCAGTAGTATTCAAGGACAGGGGATCTACGAGCAGTACTTC. Translating it yields CASSIQGQGIYEQYF.

CDR3 in amino acids: CAWSGGETQYF. The CDR3 region has the DNA TGTGCCTGGAGTGGCGGGGAGACCCAGTACTTC. The chain links TRBV30 to TRBJ2-5; TRBD2 might be the D (5 bases). The CDR3 length is 11 residues. V dropped 1 base and J dropped 5 bases, with 5 bases sitting between them. CDR1 is GTSNPN and CDR2 is SVGIG in the germline V gene (reference sequence). Using reference TRBV30 and TRBJ2-5 for the parts outside the CDR3, the full variable domain is SQTIHQWPATLVQPVGSPLSLECTVEGTSNPNLYWYRQAAGRGLQLLFYSVGIGQISSEVPQNLSASRPQDRQFILSSKKLLLSDSGFYLCAWSGGETQYFGPGTRLLVL.

The chain couples TRBV5-1 to TRBJ2-7; 9 positions match TRBD1. Unmatched junction bases numbered 8, after V lost 4 bases and J lost 3 bases. This CDR3 has 15 residues. From germline, CDR1 is SGHRS and CDR2 YFSETQ. CDR3 in amino acids: CASSHTGTGSYEQYF. CDR3 bases: TGCGCCAGCAGCCATACCGGGACAGGGAGCTACGAGCAGTACTTC.

The chain employs TRBV2 and TRBJ1-4; the match to TRBD1 covers 8 bases. The CDR3 is 15 amino acids. J was trimmed by 8 bases and V by 4 bases; bases with no gene match: 9. Germline CDR1 and CDR2: SNHLY and FYNNEI. The CDR3 nucleotides are TGTGCCAGCAGTGGGACAGGGAGGAACCCCGAAAAACTGTTTTTT. Translating it yields CASSGTGRNPEKLFF.

V is TRBV28 and J is TRBJ2-2; 9 bases align to TRBD1. The CDR3 has 15 amino acids. V was pared by 6 bases and J by 3 bases, with 5 bases of the junction left unmatched. Looked up from germline, CDR1 is MDHEN and CDR2 is SYDVKM. The CDR3 region is CASRRDREDTGELFF. DNA for the CDR3: TGTGCCAGCAGGCGGGACAGGGAGGACACCGGGGAGCTGTTTTTT.

This sequence joins TRBV7-2 and TRBJ2-7; 8 positions match TRBD1. Germline V lookup: CDR1 SGHTA, CDR2 FQGNSA. The CDR3 has 17 residues. With 1 base clipped from V and 3 bases from J, the junction kept 11 bases outside the gene matches. The CDR3 here is CASSLGGQGALIYEQYF. The CDR3 bases are TGTGCCAGCAGCTTAGGCGGCCAGGGGGCGCTGATCTACGAGCAGTACTTC.

The rearrangement uses TRBV6-6 and TRBJ2-5; 9 bases align to TRBD1. The trim removed 2 bases at V and 3 bases at J, leaving 1 base unmatched. Germline-derived CDR1 and CDR2 are MNHNY and SVGAGI (reference sequence). The CDR3 spans 14 residues. Here the CDR3 reads CASSYRDREETQYF. For the CDR3, the DNA is TGTGCCAGCAGTTACCGGGACAGGGAAGAGACCCAGTACTTC.

CDR3 residues: CAWRTSGNTGELFF. The CDR3 coding sequence is TGTGCCTGGCGGACTAGCGGTAACACCGGGGAGCTGTTTTTT. J is TRBJ2-2 and V is TRBV30; 10 bases match TRBD2. This CDR3 region has 14 residues. CDR1 and CDR2 from the germline V gene are GTSNPN and SVGIG (reference sequence). The V segment lost 5 bases and the J segment 2 bases; nucleotides outside the gene matches: 2.

The rearrangement uses TRBV4-1 and TRBJ2-1, with no clear D. Trimming took off 0 bases at V and 9 bases at J, with 15 bases between the two ends. CDR1 is MGHRA and CDR2 is YSYEKL in the germline V gene. The CDR3 loop spans 15 amino acids. This CDR3 is CASSQERLIAGEQFF. The CDR3 DNA reads TGCGCCAGCAGCCAAGAAAGATTAATAGCTGGTGAGCAGTTCTTC.

The V and J genes are TRBV5-6 and TRBJ2-1; the match to TRBD2 covers 10 bases. The CDR3 length is 15 residues. The V gene's germline CDR1 is SGHDT and CDR2 YYEEEE. V shed 2 bases and J 9 bases; nucleotides not matched to a gene: 8. CDR3 region: CASSFLAGEEGEQFF. The DNA for the CDR3 is TGTGCCAGCAGCTTTCTAGCGGGAGAGGAAGGTGAGCAGTTCTTC.

V is TRBV10-2 and J is TRBJ2-7; 13 bases agree with TRBD2. This CDR3 is 14 amino acids long. V was pared by 6 bases and J by 6 bases, with 5 bases of the junction left unmatched. Looked up from germline, CDR1 is WSHSY and CDR2 is SAAADI. Here the CDR3 reads CASRGLAGVGEQYF. In DNA form, the CDR3 reads TGCGCCAGCAGAGGACTAGCGGGAGTTGGCGAGCAGTACTTC.